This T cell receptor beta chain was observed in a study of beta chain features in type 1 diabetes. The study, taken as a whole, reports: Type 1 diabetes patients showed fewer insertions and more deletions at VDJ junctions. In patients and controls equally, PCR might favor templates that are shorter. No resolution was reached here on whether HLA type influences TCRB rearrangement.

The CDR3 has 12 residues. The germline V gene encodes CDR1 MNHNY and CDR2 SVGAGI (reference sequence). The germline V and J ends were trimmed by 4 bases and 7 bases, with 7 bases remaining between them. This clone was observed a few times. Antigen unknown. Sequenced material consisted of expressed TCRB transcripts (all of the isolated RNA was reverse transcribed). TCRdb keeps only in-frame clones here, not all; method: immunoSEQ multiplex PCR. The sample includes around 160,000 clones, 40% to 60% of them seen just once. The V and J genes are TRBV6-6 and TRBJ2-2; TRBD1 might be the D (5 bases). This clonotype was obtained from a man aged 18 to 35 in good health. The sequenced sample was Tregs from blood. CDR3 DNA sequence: TGTGCCAGCAGTTTTAGGGGCGGGGAGCTGTTTTTT. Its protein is CASSFRGGELFF.